These 2 T cell receptor beta chains share one sample of origin, sequenced in a study of blood T cell repertoires in COVID-19. TCRdb's table, derived via immunoSEQ multiplex PCR, lists solely in-frame clones and lacks some. Of roughly 250,000 clones in the sample, around 89% are singletons; the top ten hold around 0.84%. Sample: peripheral blood. These receptors were obtained from a man aged 25 to 45 with acute or convalescent COVID-19.

CDR3 loop: CASSLSGDRGQADTQYF. The CDR3 DNA reads as TGTGCCAGCAGCTTGTCGGGGGACAGGGGGCAGGCAGATACGCAGTATTTT. J is TRBJ2-3 and V is TRBV5-5, with 12 bases fitting TRBD1. The CDR3 consists of 17 residues. V was pared by 1 base and J by 4 bases, with 7 bases of the junction left unmatched. Germline V gene data show CDR1 as SGHKS and CDR2 as YYEKEE (reference sequence).

This chain links TRBV9 with TRBJ2-1; 7 bases agree with TRBD2. The CDR3 contains 14 residues. V gave up 4 bases and J gave up 8 bases; unmatched junction bases: 9. Germline-derived CDR1 and CDR2 are SGDLS and YYNGEE. Here the CDR3 reads CASSLRGVLDEQFF. The CDR3 region has the DNA TGTGCCAGCAGCCTTCGGGGGGTACTGGATGAGCAGTTCTTC. The complete variable domain, with remaining parts taken from reference TRBV9 and TRBJ2-1, reads DSGVTQTPKHLITATGQRVTLRCSPRSGDLSVYWYQQSLDQGLQFLIQYYNGEERAKGNILERFSAQQFPDLHSELNLSSLELGDSALYFCASSLRGVLDEQFFGPGTRLTVL.